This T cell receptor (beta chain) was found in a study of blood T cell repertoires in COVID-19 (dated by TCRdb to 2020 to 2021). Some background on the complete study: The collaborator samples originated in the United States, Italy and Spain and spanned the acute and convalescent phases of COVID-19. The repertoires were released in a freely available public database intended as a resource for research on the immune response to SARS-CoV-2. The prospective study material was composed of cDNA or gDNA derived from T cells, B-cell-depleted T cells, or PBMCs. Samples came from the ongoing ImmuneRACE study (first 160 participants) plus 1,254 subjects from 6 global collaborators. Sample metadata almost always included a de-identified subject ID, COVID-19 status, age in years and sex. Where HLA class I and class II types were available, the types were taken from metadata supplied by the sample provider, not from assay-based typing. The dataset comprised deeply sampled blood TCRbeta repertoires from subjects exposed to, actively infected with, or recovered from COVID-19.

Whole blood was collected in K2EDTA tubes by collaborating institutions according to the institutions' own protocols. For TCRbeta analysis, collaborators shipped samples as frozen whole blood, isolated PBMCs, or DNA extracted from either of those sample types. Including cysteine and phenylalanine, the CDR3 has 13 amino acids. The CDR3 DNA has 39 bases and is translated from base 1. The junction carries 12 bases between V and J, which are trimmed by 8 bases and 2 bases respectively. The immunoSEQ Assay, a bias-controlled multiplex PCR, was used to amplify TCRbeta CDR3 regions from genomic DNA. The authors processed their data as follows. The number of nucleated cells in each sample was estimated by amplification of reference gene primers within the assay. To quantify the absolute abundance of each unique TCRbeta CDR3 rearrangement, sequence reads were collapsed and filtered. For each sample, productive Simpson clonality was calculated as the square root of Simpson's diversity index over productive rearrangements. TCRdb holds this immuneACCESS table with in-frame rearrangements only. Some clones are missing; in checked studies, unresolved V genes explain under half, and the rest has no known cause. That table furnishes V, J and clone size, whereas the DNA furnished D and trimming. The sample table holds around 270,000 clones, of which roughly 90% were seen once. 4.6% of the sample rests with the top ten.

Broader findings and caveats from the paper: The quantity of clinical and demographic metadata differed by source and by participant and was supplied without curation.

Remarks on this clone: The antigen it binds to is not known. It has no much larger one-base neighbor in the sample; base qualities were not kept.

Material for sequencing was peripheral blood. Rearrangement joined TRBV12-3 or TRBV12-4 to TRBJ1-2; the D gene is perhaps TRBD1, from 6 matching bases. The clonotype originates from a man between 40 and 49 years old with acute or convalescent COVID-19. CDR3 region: CASRSDRNYGYTF. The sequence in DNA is TGTGCCAGCCGGTCGGACAGAAACTATGGCTACACCTTC.